These 29 T cell receptor beta chains came from one sample sequenced in a study of blood T cell repertoires in COVID-19. The assay was immunoSEQ multiplex PCR, and TCRdb's table has in-frame clones only and misses some. Of roughly 520,000 clones in the sample, roughly 88% were seen once. Material for sequencing was PBMCs or T cells enriched from blood (not recorded which). The receptors derive from a woman aged 40-49 years who had recovered from COVID-19.

The rearrangement uses TRBV15 and TRBJ1-2; D gene unclear. Germline lookup yields CDR1 LNHNV and CDR2 YYDKDF (reference sequence). The V end lost 5 bases, the J end lost 1 base, and 8 bases lay between the germline ends. CDR3 length: 13 residues. The CDR3 DNA reads TGTGCCACCAGCTCTCGAGTTAACTATGGCTACACCTTC. The encoded protein is CATSSRVNYGYTF.

J is TRBJ1-2 and V is TRBV4-2; D is ambiguous. This CDR3 has 17 residues. CDR1 is LGHNA, CDR2 YNFKEQ, per germline. V dropped 1 base and J dropped 7 bases, with 22 bases sitting between them. This CDR3 is CASSQGLLEGGKVGYTF. Here the CDR3 DNA reads TGTGCCAGCAGCCAAGGATTGTTGGAGGGTGGAAAGGTTGGCTACACCTTC.

The rearrangement uses TRBV3-1 (or the pseudogene TRBV3-2) and TRBJ2-4; 10 nucleotides align to TRBD2. The CDR3 contains 18 residues. Germline V gene sequence: CDR1 LGHDT, CDR2 YNNKEL (reference sequence). V gave up 3 bases and J gave up 6 bases; unmatched junction bases: 14. The CDR3 reads CASSQTLLAGAGGNIQYF. In DNA, the CDR3 is TGTGCCAGCAGCCAGACCCTCCTAGCGGGAGCGGGAGGAAACATTCAGTACTTC.

CDR3 region: CASSFGVRQDSNQPQHF. CDR3 in DNA: TGTGCCAGCAGCTTCGGTGTACGTCAAGATAGCAATCAGCCCCAGCATTTT. The V gene is TRBV7-2, the J gene TRBJ1-5; D call uncertain. Germline lookup yields CDR1 SGHTA and CDR2 FQGNSA. This CDR3 spans 17 amino acids. Trimming removed 3 bases from V and 0 bases from J, with 15 bases in between.

Concerning this clone itself: Other DNA sequences in the sample encode the same CDR3. V gene TRBV29-1 combines with J gene TRBJ1-1, with D possibly being TRBD1 (5 bases). CDR1 and CDR2 from the germline V gene are SQVTM and ANQGSEA. V gave up 2 bases and J gave up 4 bases, with 8 bases separating them. The CDR3 has 12 residues. The CDR3 here is CSVESGGTEAFF. CDR3 bases: TGCAGCGTTGAATCGGGGGGCACTGAAGCTTTCTTT. The full variable domain, rest sourced from reference TRBV29-1 and TRBJ1-1, is SAVISQKPSRDICQRGTSLTIQCQVDSQVTMMFWYRQQPGQSLTLIATANQGSEATYESGFVIDKFPISRPNLTFSTLTVSNMSPEDSSIYLCSVESGGTEAFFGQGTRLTVV.

The chain recombines TRBV28 with TRBJ1-2; D not certain. The CDR3 runs 13 residues. Trimming took 7 bases from V and 5 from J, leaving 14 bases between them. Germline loops: CDR1 MDHEN, CDR2 SYDVKM. CDR3 coding DNA: TGTGCCAGCACCCTCCCGGGGATTTATGGCTACACCTTC. It is translated as CASTLPGIYGYTF.

The genes are TRBV18 and TRBJ1-1; D is possibly TRBD1 (6 bases). This CDR3 has 14 amino acids. The V gene's germline CDR1 is KGHSH and CDR2 LQKENI. V was cut by 6 bases and J by 4 bases, with 15 bases left in between. CDR3 region: CASSPLQGLTEAFF. The CDR3 nucleotides are TGTGCCAGCTCCCCTTTACAGGGTCTCACTGAAGCTTTCTTT.

CDR3 loop: CASSLPRGLGETQYF. DNA of the CDR3: TGCGCCAGCAGCCTACCCAGGGGGCTCGGGGAGACCCAGTACTTC. The V and J genes are TRBV5-1 and TRBJ2-5, with TRBD1 identical over 8 bases. Germline-derived CDR1 and CDR2 are SGHRS and YFSETQ. V lost 4 bases, J lost 5 bases, and 10 bases stayed unmatched. The CDR3 loop spans 15 amino acids.

V is TRBV6-6 and J is TRBJ1-3, with no clear D. The V end was cut by 5 bases, the J end by 3 bases, with 26 bases between. Germline V gene lookup returns CDR1 MNHNY and CDR2 SVGAGI (reference sequence). The CDR3 has 19 amino acids. The DNA of the CDR3 is TGTGCCAGCAGTCCGAACCGGGCCCACCGGCGGGATCGTGGAAACACCATATATTTT. This translates into CASSPNRAHRRDRGNTIYF.

In its sample, this clone was seen a few times. CDR3 sequence reads: CASSGGEAGANVLTF. In DNA form, the CDR3 reads TGTGCCAGCAGCGGAGGAGAGGCTGGGGCCAACGTCCTGACTTTC. The rearrangement uses TRBV5-5 and TRBJ2-6; D is perhaps TRBD2 (5 bases). The CDR3 spans 15 residues. V lost 4 bases and J lost 2, with 10 bases in between. Per the germline V gene, CDR1 is SGHKS and CDR2 is YYEKEE (reference sequence).

Here the CDR3 reads CASSRPDSLASGNTIYF. For the CDR3, the DNA is TGCGCCAGCAGCCGCCCGGACTCCCTAGCCTCTGGAAACACCATATATTTT. This chain uses TRBV5-1 with TRBJ1-3; D is unresolved. Trimming shortened V by 4 bases and J by 0 bases, and 17 bases separated the two germline ends. The CDR3 sequence is 17 residues long. In germline, CDR1 is SGHRS, CDR2 YFSETQ.

The V gene is TRBV4-3, the J gene TRBJ2-2; the match to TRBD2 covers 7 bases. The CDR3 consists of 18 residues. Germline-derived CDR1 and CDR2 are LGHNA and YSLEER. V was pared by 2 bases and J by 5 bases, with 14 bases of the junction left unmatched. The chain's CDR3 is CASSQRTRDIPRTGELFF. CDR3 bases: TGCGCCAGCAGCCAAAGGACTAGGGATATCCCGAGGACCGGGGAGCTGTTTTTT.

This clone was observed a single time. In DNA form, the CDR3 reads TGTGCCAGCAGTGACCTAGCGGGAGGGCCGTTGAGAGATACGCAGTATTTT. This codes for CASSDLAGGPLRDTQYF. The rearrangement joins TRBV6-1 to TRBJ2-3, with 12 bases fitting TRBD2. Germline lookup yields CDR1 MNHNS and CDR2 SASEGT. With V trimmed by 3 bases and J by 5 bases, 9 bases remained unmatched. The CDR3 loop spans 17 amino acids.

The chain carries TRBV18 and TRBJ1-1; 8 nucleotides align to TRBD1. V dropped 3 bases and J dropped 4; count of bases not matched to a gene: 10. The CDR3 runs 16 residues. Germline V gives CDR1 KGHSH, CDR2 LQKENI. CDR3 sequence reads: CASSPIFDRGGTEAFF. For the CDR3, the DNA is TGTGCCAGCTCACCTATTTTCGACAGGGGAGGCACTGAAGCTTTCTTT. The full variable domain, its missing parts supplied by reference TRBV18 and TRBJ1-1, is NAGVMQNPRHLVRRRGQEARLRCSPMKGHSHVYWYRQLPEEGLKFMVYLQKENIIDESGMPKERFSAEFPKEGPSILRIQQVVRGDSAAYFCASSPIFDRGGTEAFFGQGTRLTVV.

This chain connects TRBV11-3 to TRBJ1-1, with D perhaps matching TRBD1 (5 bases). The CDR3 runs 14 residues. Germline V lookup: CDR1 SGHNT, CDR2 YENEEA. V lost 5 bases and J 3 bases, leaving 13 bases between the germline ends. The chain's CDR3 is CASSTLGGYTEAFF. The CDR3 coding sequence is TGTGCCAGCAGCACCCTGGGGGGGTACACTGAAGCTTTCTTT.

CDR3 bases: TGTGCCACCAGCCGAAGCTCGACAGGGGGCTTCGAGCAGTACTTC. It specifies CATSRSSTGGFEQYF. The chain has TRBV15 and TRBJ2-7, with TRBD1 matching over 10 bases. The CDR3 has 15 amino acids. Germline CDR1 LNHNV, CDR2 YYDKDF (reference sequence). The V gene end was trimmed by 5 bases and the J gene end by 6 bases; junction bases not matched to a gene: 10. The variable domain in full, completed from reference TRBV15 and TRBJ2-7, reads DAMVIQNPRYQVTQFGKPVTLSCSQTLNHNVMYWYQQKSSQAPKLLFHYYDKDFNNEADTPDNFQSRRPNTSFCFLDIRSPGLGDTAMYLCATSRSSTGGFEQYFGPGTRLTVT.

The chain employs TRBV30 and TRBJ2-2; D unresolved. The V end lost 0 bases, the J end lost 2 bases, and 10 bases lay between the germline ends. The CDR3 has 15 residues. Germline V lookup: CDR1 GTSNPN, CDR2 SVGIG (reference sequence). The CDR3: CAWSVPGINTGELFF. CDR3 nucleotide sequence: TGTGCCTGGAGTGTACCAGGCATAAACACCGGGGAGCTGTTTTTT. Complete variable domain (other parts from reference TRBV30 and TRBJ2-2): SQTIHQWPATLVQPVGSPLSLECTVEGTSNPNLYWYRQAAGRGLQLLFYSVGIGQISSEVPQNLSASRPQDRQFILSSKKLLLSDSGFYLCAWSVPGINTGELFFGEGSRLTVL.

This sequence joins TRBV18 and TRBJ2-1, with TRBD2 identical over 8 bases. The CDR3 runs 15 residues. Germline V gene data show CDR1 as KGHSH and CDR2 as LQKENI. V was pared by 4 bases and J by 9 bases, with 11 bases of the junction left unmatched. The chain's CDR3 is CASSLETGGQAEQFF. In DNA form, the CDR3 reads TGTGCCAGCTCACTTGAAACGGGGGGGCAGGCTGAGCAGTTCTTC.

The rearrangement uses TRBV11-2 and TRBJ2-1; TRBD2 matches at 14 bases. This CDR3 is built from 15 residues. Germline V gives CDR1 SGHAT, CDR2 FQNNGV. Trimming at V came to 1 base and at J to 8 bases, leaving 1 base not matched to a gene. DNA for the CDR3: TGTGCCAGCAGCTTAGGGACTAGCGGGAGGCATGAGCAGTTCTTC. Translating gives CASSLGTSGRHEQFF. Complete variable domain (other parts from reference TRBV11-2 and TRBJ2-1): EAGVAQSPRYKIIEKRQSVAFWCNPISGHATLYWYQQILGQGPKLLIQFQNNGVVDDSQLPKDRFSAERLKGVDSTLKIQPAKLEDSAVYLCASSLGTSGRHEQFFGPGTRLTVL.

The gene calls are TRBV4-1 and TRBJ2-7, with D perhaps TRBD1 (6 bases). The CDR3 contains 15 residues. CDR1 and CDR2 (germline): MGHRA, YSYEKL. The ends were cut back, 4 bases at V and 2 bases at J, with 15 bases in the middle. The chain's CDR3 is CASSPRTVEAYEQYF. The CDR3 region has the DNA TGCGCCAGCAGCCCTCGGACAGTAGAAGCCTACGAGCAGTACTTC.

The CDR3 is CASSLVRQDSEAFF. The CDR3 bases are TGTGCCAGCAGCTTAGTTAGGCAGGATTCTGAAGCTTTCTTT. The rearrangement joins TRBV7-2 to TRBJ1-1, with no clear D. This CDR3 is 14 amino acids long. Germline V gives CDR1 SGHTA, CDR2 FQGNSA. The V end lost 1 base, the J end lost 6 bases, and 12 bases lay between the germline ends.

The genes are TRBV5-6 and TRBJ1-6; a possible D gene is TRBD1 (5 bases). The CDR3 runs 12 residues. V was clipped by 4 bases and J by 9 bases, with 8 bases between them. Germline CDR1 reads SGHDT; CDR2 reads YYEEEE. CDR3 sequence (DNA): TGTGCCAGCAGCCCCCAGGGTTCACCCCTCCACTTT. It encodes CASSPQGSPLHF.

This clone has just a few counts. V usage is TRBV24-1 and J usage is TRBJ1-3, with 8 bases that match TRBD1. CDR3 size: 16 residues. Losses at the gene ends were 4 bases for V and 3 bases for J; bases not matched to a gene: 7. Germline CDR1 and CDR2: KGHDR and SFDVKD. DNA of the CDR3: TGTGCCACCAGTGAGCCGACAGGGGAGAATGGAAACACCATATATTTT. Protein product: CATSEPTGENGNTIYF.

The chain recombines TRBV10-3 with TRBJ2-7, with D perhaps TRBD2 (5 bases). The V and J ends lost 3 bases and 0 bases respectively, with 12 bases between them. This CDR3 is 15 amino acids long. Germline CDR1 and CDR2: ENHRY and SYGVKD. CDR3 region: CAISDFGSGSYEQYF. DNA for the CDR3: TGTGCCATCAGTGACTTTGGCAGCGGCTCCTACGAGCAGTACTTC.

This chain connects TRBV11-3 to TRBJ2-2; TRBD2 matches at 7 bases. Germline loops: CDR1 SGHNT, CDR2 YENEEA. This CDR3 comprises 16 residues. V shed 1 base, J shed 5 bases, and the junction held 7 bases outside the gene matches. CDR3 in DNA: TGTGCCAGCAGCTTAGCAGCGGGGCTTGTGACCGGGGAGCTGTTTTTT. It specifies CASSLAAGLVTGELFF.

The chain uses TRBV19 and TRBJ1-3, with D tentatively TRBD1 (5 bases). Looked up from germline, CDR1 is LNHDA and CDR2 is SQIVND (reference sequence). Trimming left V 7 bases short and J 0 bases short, with 13 bases between. This CDR3 has 15 amino acids. The CDR3 DNA is TGTGCCAGTAAGGGGCGGATATACTCTGGAAACACCATATATTTT. It yields the protein CASKGRIYSGNTIYF.

This clone was recorded only once. V gene TRBV5-6 combines with J gene TRBJ1-5; no reliable D call. The CDR3 has 14 amino acids. The germline CDR1 and CDR2 sequences are SGHDT and YYEEEE. The V gene lost 1 base and the J gene lost 2 bases, with 7 bases spanning the gap. The DNA for the CDR3 is TGTGCCAGCAGCTTGTTCGGGGGCAATCAGCCCCAGCATTTT. Its translation: CASSLFGGNQPQHF.

The chain combines TRBV7-6 with TRBJ2-3; possibly TRBD2 for D (6 bases). The CDR3 loop spans 16 amino acids. Between the trimmed V and J ends, which lost 5 bases and 0 bases, there was a span of 15 bases. CDR1 is SGHVS, CDR2 FNYEAQ, per germline. The chain's CDR3 is CASSLLAEGSTDTQYF. The CDR3 DNA is TGTGCCAGCAGCCTTTTAGCGGAGGGAAGCACAGATACGCAGTATTTT. The variable domain in full, completed from reference TRBV7-6 and TRBJ2-3, reads GAGVSQSPRYKVTKRGQDVALRCDPISGHVSLYWYRQALGQGPEFLTYFNYEAQQDKSGLPNDRFSAERPEGSISTLTIQRTEQRDSAMYRCASSLLAEGSTDTQYFGPGTRLTVL.

The rearrangement links TRBV11-2 to TRBJ2-5; 7 bases line up with TRBD1. CDR3 length: 16 residues. Germline-derived CDR1 and CDR2 are SGHAT and FQNNGV. V was clipped by 1 base and J by 0 bases; unmatched bases: 5. For the CDR3, the DNA is TGTGCCAGCAGCTTAGGTGGCAGGGGGTACCAAGAGACCCAGTACTTC. Its translation is CASSLGGRGYQETQYF.